This is a list of T cell receptor beta chains from one sample in a study of blood T cell repertoires in COVID-19. Clones were sequenced by immunoSEQ multiplex PCR, and TCRdb holds only the in-frame ones, with some missing. The repertoire consists of about 140,000 clones, with roughly four fifths occurring once and the leading ten covering roughly 4%. The material sequenced was peripheral blood. The receptors derive from an elderly woman with acute or convalescent COVID-19. CDR3s include the opening cysteine and the closing phenylalanine or tryptophan. Each record gives: D gene, V gene, J gene, clone size, CDR3 DNA, CDR3 protein. D genes are given only for firm matches. Part of the rows lack a size; the others show once, few, many or a class for expanded clones.

NA	TRBV19	TRBJ2-3	NA	TGTGCCAGTAGTATCTCTCCGGCCCAGGGGATCACAGATACGCAGTATTTT	CASSISPAQGITDTQYF
NA	TRBV2	TRBJ2-5	NA	TGTGCCAGCAGTTTGGGGGGGGCTGTAGAGACCCAGTACTTC	CASSLGGAVETQYF
TRBD2	TRBV2	TRBJ2-5	once	TGTGCCAGCAGTGAAAGGCCGGGACTACCTGTCGAGTACTTC	CASSERPGLPVEYF
NA	TRBV11-2	TRBJ2-2	NA	TGTGCCAGCAGCCAGACATTCACGAACACCGGGGAGCTGTTTTTT	CASSQTFTNTGELFF
TRBD2	TRBV5-1	TRBJ2-1	once	TGCGCCAGCAGCTCGGCCCGGGGGACTAGTTCTTCCAATGAGCAGTTCTTC	CASSSARGTSSSNEQFF
NA	TRBV6-6	TRBJ2-1	once	TGTGCCAGCAGCTTTTGGGGGAGGGGACAAGATGAGCAGTTCTTC	CASSFWGRGQDEQFF
TRBD2	TRBV10-2	TRBJ2-5	NA	TGCGCCAGCCGCCGGACTAGCGGACAAGAGACCCAGTACTTC	CASRRTSGQETQYF
TRBD2	TRBV28	TRBJ2-7	once	TGTGCCAGCAGTTTATTCCGGCTAGCGGGCTTACACTACGAGCAGTACTTC	CASSLFRLAGLHYEQYF
NA	TRBV20-1	TRBJ1-1	NA	TGCAGTGCTAGACATAGGGGTGAAGCTTTCTTT	CSARHRGEAFF
NA	TRBV4-1	TRBJ1-2	NA	TGCGCCAGCAGCCAAGGGAGCAGCTTAAACTATGGCTACACCTTC	CASSQGSSLNYGYTF
NA	TRBV28	TRBJ2-7	NA	TGTGCCAGCAGTTTAGGGACTCCGGAGTGGGGGTCCCGCTACGAGCAGTACTTC	CASSLGTPEWGSRYEQYF
NA	TRBV5-5	TRBJ2-1	NA	TGTGCCAGCAGCTTGGCGGGGGACAGCTCCTACAATGAGCAGTTCTTC	CASSLAGDSSYNEQFF
TRBD2	TRBV5-3	TRBJ2-7	NA	TGTGCCAGAAGCACCCCGGGAGGGCGAAGCTACGAGCAGTACTTC	CARSTPGGRSYEQYF
TRBD2	TRBV24-1	TRBJ2-1	NA	TGTGCCACCAGGGGGACTAGGATCGATGAGCAGTTCTTC	CATRGTRIDEQFF
NA	TRBV28	TRBJ2-2	NA	TGTGCCAGCAGTTTGGTGACAGTGAACACCGGGGAGCTGTTTTTT	CASSLVTVNTGELFF
NA	TRBV27	TRBJ1-1	NA	TGTGCCAGCAGTCCTTACAGGGAAAGCACTGAAGCTTTCTTT	CASSPYRESTEAFF
TRBD2	TRBV5-1	TRBJ2-1	NA	TGCGCCAGCAGCTTGCGGTTCCCCTATAGCGGGAAGAGGTACAATGAGCAGTTCTTC	CASSLRFPYSGKRYNEQFF
TRBD2	TRBV2	TRBJ2-7	NA	TGTGCCAGCGGAAGACTAGCGGGAGATTCCTACGAGCAGTACTTC	CASGRLAGDSYEQYF
NA	TRBV22-1	TRBJ1-1	NA	TGTCCTGGGAGCCCCTACCGAGGCCAGAACACTGAAGCTTTCTTT	CPGSPYRGQNTEAFF
NA	TRBV5-6	TRBJ1-2	NA	TGTGCCAGCAGCAGCGGAGGTGAGGGGGTCGAAGGCTACACCTTC	CASSSGGEGVEGYTF
TRBD1	TRBV6-5	TRBJ1-6	NA	TGTGCCAGCAGAACCGGGACAGGGGTTTCACCCCTCCACTTT	CASRTGTGVSPLHF
NA	TRBV12-3/TRBV12-4	TRBJ1-4	NA	TGTGCCAGCAGTTTTTCGGGTGAAAAACTGTTTTTT	CASSFSGEKLFF
TRBD1	TRBV5-1	TRBJ2-7	NA	TGCGCCAGCAGCCCCGCCCCGGGGACAGAGTCCTACGAGCAGTACTTC	CASSPAPGTESYEQYF
NA	TRBV28	TRBJ2-5	NA	TGTGCCAGCAGTCAGGACCAAGAGACCCAGTACTTC	CASSQDQETQYF
NA	TRBV3-1/TRBV3-2	TRBJ2-5	few	TGTGCCAGCAGCCAACGGCGGGTCGGGGGCCAGTACTTC	CASSQRRVGGQYF
TRBD1	TRBV7-2	TRBJ1-1	NA	TGTGCCAGCAGCTTATTCGGACAGGGAGGGAATTTCTTT	CASSLFGQGGNFF
NA	TRBV20-1	TRBJ1-2	once	TGCAGTGCTAAACAGGGACATGGCTACACCTTC	CSAKQGHGYTF
TRBD1	TRBV5-1	TRBJ1-6	NA	TGCGCCAGCACCCATTCGGACAGGGCCTATAATTCACCCCTCCACTTT	CASTHSDRAYNSPLHF
NA	TRBV7-9	TRBJ2-1	once	TGTGCCAGCAGCTTCCGGGACTCCAGCGCCCCCGCTCTTCCCAATGAGCAGTTCTTC	CASSFRDSSAPALPNEQFF
NA	TRBV5-1	TRBJ2-3	once	TGCGCCAGCAGCTTGGGTATCGTTAGCACAGATACGCAGTATTTT	CASSLGIVSTDTQYF
TRBD1	TRBV6-6	TRBJ2-7	few	TGTGCCAGCAGCCGGGACAGGGGGCCCGCGGAGCAGTACTTC	CASSRDRGPAEQYF
NA	TRBV27	TRBJ2-5	NA	TGTGCCAGCAGGATGATAGGGGTTTTGAAAGAGACCCAGTACTTC	CASRMIGVLKETQYF
NA	TRBV24-1	TRBJ1-2	NA	TGTGCCACCAGTGAGGGAGGGACGCCTAACTATGGCTACACCTTC	CATSEGGTPNYGYTF
TRBD2	TRBV30	TRBJ2-3	few	TGTGCCTGGAGTGTACGGGGACTAGCCCTTAAAGATACGCAGTATTTT	CAWSVRGLALKDTQYF
NA	TRBV27	TRBJ1-4	NA	TGTGCCAGCAGTTTTGATAGTAATGAAAAACTGTTTTTT	CASSFDSNEKLFF
TRBD2	TRBV3-1/TRBV3-2	TRBJ2-3	once	TGTGCCAGCAGCCAAGACCCATGGACTAGCGGGAGGTCAGATACGCAGTATTTT	CASSQDPWTSGRSDTQYF
NA	TRBV20-1	TRBJ1-2	once	TGCAGTGCTAGCTTCAGGAACACCTTC	CSASFRNTF
TRBD2	TRBV5-4	TRBJ2-7	once	TGTGCCAGCAGCTCGGGGGGGTTTGGTGTTTACGAGCAGTACTTC	CASSSGGFGVYEQYF
NA	TRBV3-1/TRBV3-2	TRBJ2-5	NA	TGTGCCAGCAGCCAAAGTGTAGCTGCCAAGACCCAGTACTTC	CASSQSVAAKTQYF
TRBD1	TRBV5-1	TRBJ2-5	NA	TGCGCCAGCAGCTTGGGGGACAGGGAGCGGGAGACCCAGTACTTC	CASSLGDRERETQYF
NA	TRBV12-3/TRBV12-4	TRBJ1-4	NA	TGTGCCAGTCGGCGGGGGAGCGAAAAACTGTTTTTT	CASRRGSEKLFF
NA	TRBV5-8	TRBJ2-5	NA	TGTGCCAGCAGCTTCGGTTTAGTAGTTTTGGAAGAGACCCAGTACTTC	CASSFGLVVLEETQYF
NA	TRBV10-3	TRBJ2-1	NA	TGTGCCATCAGTGAGTACTCAGGGGTAGGTGAGCAGTTCTTC	CAISEYSGVGEQFF